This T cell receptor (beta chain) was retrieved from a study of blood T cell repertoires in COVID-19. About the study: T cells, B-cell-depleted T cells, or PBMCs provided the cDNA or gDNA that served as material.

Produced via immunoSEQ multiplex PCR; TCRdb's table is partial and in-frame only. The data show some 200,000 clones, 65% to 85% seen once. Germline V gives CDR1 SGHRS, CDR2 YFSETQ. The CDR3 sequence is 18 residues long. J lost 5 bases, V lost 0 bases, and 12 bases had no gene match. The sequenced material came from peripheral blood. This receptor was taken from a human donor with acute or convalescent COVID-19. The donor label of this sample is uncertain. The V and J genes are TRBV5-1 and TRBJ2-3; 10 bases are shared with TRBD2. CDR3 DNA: TGCGCCAGCAGCTTGGCCTGGGGAGCGGGGGGGCCGAAAGATACGCAGTATTTT. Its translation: CASSLAWGAGGPKDTQYF.